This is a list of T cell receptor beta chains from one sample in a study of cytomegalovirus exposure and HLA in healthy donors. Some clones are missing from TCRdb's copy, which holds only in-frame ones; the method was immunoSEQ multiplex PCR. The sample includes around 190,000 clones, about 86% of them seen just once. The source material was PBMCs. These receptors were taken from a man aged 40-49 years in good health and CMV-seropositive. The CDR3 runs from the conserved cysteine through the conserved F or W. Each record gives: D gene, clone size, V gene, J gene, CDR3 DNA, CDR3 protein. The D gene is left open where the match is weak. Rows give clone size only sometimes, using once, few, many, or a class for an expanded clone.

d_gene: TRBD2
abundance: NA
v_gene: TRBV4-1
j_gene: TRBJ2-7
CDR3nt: TGCGCCAGCAGGCCACTAGCGGGATCCTACGAGCAGTACTTC
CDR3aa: CASRPLAGSYEQYF

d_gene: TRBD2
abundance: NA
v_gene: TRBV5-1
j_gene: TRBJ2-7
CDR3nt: TGCGCCAGCAGCTTGGGGGTAGCGGGGTCCTACGAGCAGTACTTC
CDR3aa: CASSLGVAGSYEQYF

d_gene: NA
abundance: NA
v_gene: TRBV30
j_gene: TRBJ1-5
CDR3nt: TGTGCCTGGGCTGAACAGGTTACGGGTCAGCCCCAGCATTTT
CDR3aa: CAWAEQVTGQPQHF

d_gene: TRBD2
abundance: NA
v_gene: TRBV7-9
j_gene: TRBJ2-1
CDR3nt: TGTGCCAGCAGCTTAGCCCCGACTAGCGGGACTTACAATGAGCAGTTCTTC
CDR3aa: CASSLAPTSGTYNEQFF

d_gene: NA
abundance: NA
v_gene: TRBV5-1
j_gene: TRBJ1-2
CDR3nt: TGCGCCAGCAGCTTGGGGGAGGCCGGCTACACCTTC
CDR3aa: CASSLGEAGYTF

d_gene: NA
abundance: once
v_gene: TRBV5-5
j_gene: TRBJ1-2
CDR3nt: TGTGCCAGCAGCTTGTCGGGAGGGCAACGCCTGGGCTACACCTTC
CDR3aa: CASSLSGGQRLGYTF

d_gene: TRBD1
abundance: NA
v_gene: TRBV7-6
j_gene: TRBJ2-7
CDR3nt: TGTGCCAGCAGCCCCACAAGGACAGGCAACTCCTACGAGCAGTACTTC
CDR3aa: CASSPTRTGNSYEQYF

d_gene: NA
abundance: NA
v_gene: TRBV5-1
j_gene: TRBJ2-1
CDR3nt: TGCGCCAGCAGCTTCGGGGTCGGTGAGCAGTTCTTC
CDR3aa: CASSFGVGEQFF

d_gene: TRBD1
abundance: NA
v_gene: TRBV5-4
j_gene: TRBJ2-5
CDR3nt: TGTGCCAGCAGCCCTCAGGGGGCACAAGAGACCCAGTACTTC
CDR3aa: CASSPQGAQETQYF

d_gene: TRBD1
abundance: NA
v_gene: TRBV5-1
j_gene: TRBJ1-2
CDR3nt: TGCGCCAGCAGCTGGACAGGGCAGGATGGCTACACCTTC
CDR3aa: CASSWTGQDGYTF

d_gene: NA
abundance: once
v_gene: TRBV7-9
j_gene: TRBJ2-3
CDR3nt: TGTGCCAGCAGCTTAGACCCTGACAGACGCACAGATACGCAGTATTTT
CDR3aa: CASSLDPDRRTDTQYF

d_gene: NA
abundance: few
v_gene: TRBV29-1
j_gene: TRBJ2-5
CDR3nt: TGCAGCGTTGGGACAAACCAAGAGACCCAGTACTTC
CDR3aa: CSVGTNQETQYF

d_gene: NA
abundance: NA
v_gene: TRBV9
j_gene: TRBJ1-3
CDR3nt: TGTGCCAGCAGCGTAGCTGGGGGGGGTAGGGGTGGAAACACCATATATTTT
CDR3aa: CASSVAGGGRGGNTIYF

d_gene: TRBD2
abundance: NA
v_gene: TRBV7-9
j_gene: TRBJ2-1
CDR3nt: TGTGCCAGCAGCTTACAAGCGGGGGCCTACAATGAGCAGTTCTTC
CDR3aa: CASSLQAGAYNEQFF

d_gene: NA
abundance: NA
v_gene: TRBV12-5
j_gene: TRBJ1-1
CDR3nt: TGTGCTAGTGGTTTGGTACGAGGAGGGCTGGGCACTGAAGCTTTCTTT
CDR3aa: CASGLVRGGLGTEAFF

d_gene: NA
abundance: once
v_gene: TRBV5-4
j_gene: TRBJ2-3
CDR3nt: TGTGCCAGCAGACAGCAGGGGGGCAACACAGATACGCAGTATTTT
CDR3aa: CASRQQGGNTDTQYF

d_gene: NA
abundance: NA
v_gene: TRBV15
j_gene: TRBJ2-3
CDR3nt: TGTGCCACCAGCAGCGGGGGTATGGGGAGAAGCACAGATACGCAGTATTTT
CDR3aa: CATSSGGMGRSTDTQYF

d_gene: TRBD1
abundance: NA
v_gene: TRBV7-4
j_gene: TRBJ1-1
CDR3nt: TGTGCCAGCAGCCTCCTGCGACAGGGGGCTGCCCATGAAGCTTTCTTT
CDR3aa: CASSLLRQGAAHEAFF

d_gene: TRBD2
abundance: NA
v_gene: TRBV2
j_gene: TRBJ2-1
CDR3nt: TGTGCCAGCAGTGGCCTAGCGGTGGGGAATGAGCAGTTCTTC
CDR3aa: CASSGLAVGNEQFF

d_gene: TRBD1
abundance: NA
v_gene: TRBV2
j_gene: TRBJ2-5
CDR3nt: TGTGCCAGCATTCCCGGGACAGGCCAAGAGACCCAGTACTTC
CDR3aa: CASIPGTGQETQYF

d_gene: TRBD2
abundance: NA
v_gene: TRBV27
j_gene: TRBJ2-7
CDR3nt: TGTGCCAGCAGGGGACTAGCGGGAGGGTCGCTCTACGAGCAGTACTTC
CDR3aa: CASRGLAGGSLYEQYF

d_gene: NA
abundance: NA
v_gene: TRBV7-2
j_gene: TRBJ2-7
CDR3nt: TGTGCCAGCAGCTTGTTTCGGCGGGAGCAGTACTTC
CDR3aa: CASSLFRREQYF

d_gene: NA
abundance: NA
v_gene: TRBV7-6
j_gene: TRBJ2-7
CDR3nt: TGTGCCAGCAGCTCCGGCGGGCGCGAGCAGTACTTC
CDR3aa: CASSSGGREQYF

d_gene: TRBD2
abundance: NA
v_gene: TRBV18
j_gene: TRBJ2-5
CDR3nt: TGTGCCAGCTCACCTAGGCCGACTAGCGGGAGGCGGGAGACCCAGTACTTC
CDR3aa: CASSPRPTSGRRETQYF

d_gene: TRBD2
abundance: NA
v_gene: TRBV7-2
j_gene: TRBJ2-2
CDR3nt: TGTGCCAGCCGCCGGGCGGGGGAAAGGGGCGGGGAGCTGTTTTTT
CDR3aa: CASRRAGERGGELFF

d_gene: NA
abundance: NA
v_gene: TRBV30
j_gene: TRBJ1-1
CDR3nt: TGTGCCTGGATTCCCCTGGGAGGTTTGTTGAACACTGAAGCTTTCTTT
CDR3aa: CAWIPLGGLLNTEAFF

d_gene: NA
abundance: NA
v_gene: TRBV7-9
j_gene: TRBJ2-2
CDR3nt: TGTGCCAGCTTAGGCGAAGTGAGACAGTCGAACACCGGGGAGCTGTTTTTT
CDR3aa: CASLGEVRQSNTGELFF

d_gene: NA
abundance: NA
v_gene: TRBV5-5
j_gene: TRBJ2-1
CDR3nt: TGTGCCAGCAGTATTGCCTCGGCGGGGAAACATCACAATGAGCAGTTCTTC
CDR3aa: CASSIASAGKHHNEQFF

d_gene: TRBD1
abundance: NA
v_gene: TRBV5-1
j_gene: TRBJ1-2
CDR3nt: TGCGCCAGCAGCTTGGTACGGACAGGGGGCGATGGCTACACCTTC
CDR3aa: CASSLVRTGGDGYTF

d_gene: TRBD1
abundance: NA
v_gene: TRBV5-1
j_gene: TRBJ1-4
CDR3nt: TGCGCCAGCAGCCTCGGGACAGGGGTCAGCAATGAAAAACTGTTTTTT
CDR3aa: CASSLGTGVSNEKLFF

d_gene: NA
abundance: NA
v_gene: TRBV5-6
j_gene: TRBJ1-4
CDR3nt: TGTGCCAGCAGCTTCGGAGGTCGTGAAAAACTGTTTTTT
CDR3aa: CASSFGGREKLFF

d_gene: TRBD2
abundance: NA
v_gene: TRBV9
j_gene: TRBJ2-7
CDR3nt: TGTGCCAGCGGACTAGGGCTTAAGGGTTACGAGCAGTACTTC
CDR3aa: CASGLGLKGYEQYF

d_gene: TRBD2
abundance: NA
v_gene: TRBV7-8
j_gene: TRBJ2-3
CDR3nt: TGTGCCAGCAGCTCTACCCTAGCGGGAGGAGGGGATACGCAGTATTTT
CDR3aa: CASSSTLAGGGDTQYF

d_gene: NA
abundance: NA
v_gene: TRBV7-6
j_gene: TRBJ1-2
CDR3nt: TGTGCCAGCAGCTCGACTACCGGAGCAGGTTGGGGTGATTATGGCTACACCTTC
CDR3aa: CASSSTTGAGWGDYGYTF

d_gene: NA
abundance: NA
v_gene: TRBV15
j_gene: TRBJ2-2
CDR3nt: TGTGCCACCAGCATTGAGCCCGGGGAGCTGTTTTTT
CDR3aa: CATSIEPGELFF

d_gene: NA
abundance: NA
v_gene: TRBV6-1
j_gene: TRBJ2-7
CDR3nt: TGTGCCAGCAGTTGGCCAGGGCCTTCTTACGAGCAGTACTTC
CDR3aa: CASSWPGPSYEQYF

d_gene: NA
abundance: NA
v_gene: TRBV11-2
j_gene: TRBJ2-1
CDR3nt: TGTGCCAGCAGCTTAGATAGGTCAGGGCGACCCTACAATGAGCAGTTCTTC
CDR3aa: CASSLDRSGRPYNEQFF

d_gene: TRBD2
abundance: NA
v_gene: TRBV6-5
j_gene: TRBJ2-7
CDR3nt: TGTGCCAGCAGTTACGGAGCGGGACTCTACGAGCAGTACTTC
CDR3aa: CASSYGAGLYEQYF

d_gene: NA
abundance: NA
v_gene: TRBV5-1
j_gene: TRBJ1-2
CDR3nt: TGCGCCAGCAGCTTGGTGGCAGGGTCCGGCTACACCTTC
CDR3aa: CASSLVAGSGYTF

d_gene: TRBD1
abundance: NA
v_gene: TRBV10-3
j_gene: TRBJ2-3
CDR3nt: TGTGCCATCAGGGACAGGGTCACAGATACGCAGTATTTT
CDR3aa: CAIRDRVTDTQYF